This TCR beta chain was recovered during a study of CD4 T cell repertoires in COVID-19. A remark on this clone: Its specificity is not known.

The assay was immunoSEQ multiplex PCR, and TCRdb's table has in-frame clones only and misses some. The profile covers some 71,000 clones, with around four fifths appearing a single time and about 0.58% taken by the ten largest. Whole-study results and caveats: SARS-CoV and/or HKU1 spike cultures shared between about 6.5 and 27% of SARS-CoV-2 clonotypes.

The source was CD4+ T cells from peripheral blood, collected after recovery from COVID-19. The source is a human donor who had COVID-19.

CDR3 nucleotides: TGTGCCAGCAGCTTAGGAGTGGGACAGGGGGACGAGCAGTACTTC. It yields the protein CASSLGVGQGDEQYF. The chain recombines TRBV7-9 with TRBJ2-7; 11 bases are a match to TRBD1. V was pared by 1 base and J by 5 bases, with 4 bases of the junction left unmatched. CDR3 length: 15 residues. The germline CDR1 and CDR2 sequences are SEHNR and FQNEAQ (reference sequence).